The 27 T cell receptor beta chains reported below all come from one sample, sequenced in a study of blood T cell repertoires in COVID-19. Repertoires were generated with immunoSEQ multiplex PCR, while TCRdb's copy carries only in-frame clones and drops some. The sample lists 140,000 to 150,000 clones; 81% were seen once. The sample comprised peripheral blood. The receptors derive from a human donor in a cohort sampled during active COVID-19.

The chain is built from TRBV6-2 or TRBV6-3 and TRBJ2-1; D is possibly TRBD1 (7 bases). Trimming took off 5 bases at V and 1 base at J, with 9 bases between the two ends. This CDR3 comprises 14 residues. Germline V gene data show CDR1 as MNHEY and CDR2 as SVGEGT. CDR3 protein: CASSAGQSYNEQFF. The DNA of the CDR3 is TGTGCCAGCAGTGCGGGACAGTCCTACAATGAGCAGTTCTTC.

The rearrangement joins TRBV13 to TRBJ2-7; D unresolved. This CDR3 is 16 amino acids long. V lost 0 bases, J lost 0 bases, and 12 bases lay in between. Germline CDR1 is PRHDT and CDR2 is FYEKMQ (reference sequence). CDR3 nucleotides: TGTGCCAGCAGCTTAGGCCCATACAAAAGCTCCTACGAGCAGTACTTC. Amino acids: CASSLGPYKSSYEQYF.

The chain recombines TRBV6-2 or TRBV6-3 with TRBJ2-7; D is perhaps TRBD1 (6 bases). There are 12 residues in the CDR3. Germline V gene lookup returns CDR1 MNHEY and CDR2 SVGEGT. The V gene lost 4 bases and the J gene lost 5 bases, with 9 bases spanning the gap. Here the CDR3 reads CASSSQGDEQYF. The CDR3 nucleotides read TGTGCCAGCAGTTCACAGGGAGACGAGCAGTACTTC.

The J gene is TRBJ1-2, the V gene TRBV5-1; 8 positions match TRBD1. CDR3 length: 15 amino acids. From germline, CDR1 is SGHRS and CDR2 YFSETQ. Trimming cost V 4 bases and J 8 bases; bases outside gene matches: 13. The CDR3 region is CASSTGQGAPGGYTF. CDR3 in DNA: TGCGCCAGCAGCACCGGACAGGGCGCCCCAGGGGGCTACACCTTC.

The genes are TRBV2 and TRBJ1-6, with D hard to call. Germline loops: CDR1 SNHLY, CDR2 FYNNEI. The CDR3 is 14 residues long. V was cut by 2 bases and J by 10 bases, with 12 bases left in between. CDR3 nucleotide sequence: TGTGCCAGCAGTGAACAGATCTCGTACTCACCCCTCCACTTT. Amino acid sequence: CASSEQISYSPLHF.

The chain has TRBV2 and TRBJ2-2, with 7 bases that match TRBD2. Germline V gives CDR1 SNHLY, CDR2 FYNNEI. This CDR3 is 15 amino acids long. J gave up 4 bases and V 6 bases, and 8 bases lay outside the gene matches. CDR3 nucleotides: TGTGCCAGCAGCGCACCTCCGGGGGGCACCGGGGAGCTGTTTTTT. Its translation: CASSAPPGGTGELFF. Supplemented by reference TRBV2 and TRBJ2-2, the full variable domain reads EPEVTQTPSHQVTQMGQEVILRCVPISNHLYFYWYRQILGQKVEFLVSFYNNEISEKSEIFDDQFSVERPDGSNFTLKIRSTKLEDSAMYFCASSAPPGGTGELFFGEGSRLTVL.

This chain connects TRBV6-5 to TRBJ2-7; no clear D. This CDR3 spans 14 amino acids. Germline CDR1 MNHEY, CDR2 SVGAGI. The germline V and J ends were trimmed by 2 bases and 6 bases, with 14 bases remaining between them. Written as DNA, the CDR3 is TGTGCCAGCAGTTACAAGGCTAGATCGGGCGAGCAGTACTTC. Protein sequence: CASSYKARSGEQYF.

The rearrangement joins TRBV6-5 to TRBJ1-5; D remains ambiguous. Germline-derived CDR1 and CDR2 are MNHEY and SVGAGI. With 2 bases removed from V and 1 base from J, the gap between germline ends came to 6 bases. There are 14 residues in the CDR3. This chain's CDR3 is CASSYRRSNQPQHF. The CDR3 DNA sequence: TGTGCCAGCAGTTACCGCAGGAGCAATCAGCCCCAGCATTTT.

V and J are TRBV6-5 and TRBJ2-7; a possible D gene is TRBD1 (6 bases). Looked up from germline, CDR1 is MNHEY and CDR2 is SVGAGI. V dropped 0 bases and J dropped 1 base, with 7 bases sitting between them. The CDR3 totals 14 residues. In nucleotides, the CDR3 is TGTGCCAGCAGTTACTCGGACAGTTCCTACGAGCAGTACTTC. Its protein is CASSYSDSSYEQYF.

V usage is TRBV7-9 and J usage is TRBJ2-5, with D perhaps matching TRBD2 (6 bases). V lost 5 bases and J lost 0, with 13 bases in between. The germline V gene has CDR1 SEHNR and CDR2 FQNEAQ (reference sequence). The CDR3 has 15 amino acids. CDR3 DNA sequence: TGTGCCAGCAGCCGCGGGACCATTAACCAAGAGACCCAGTACTTC. Its translation is CASSRGTINQETQYF.

The chain employs TRBV11-2 and TRBJ2-7; maybe TRBD1 (8 bases). Trimming took 5 bases from V and 4 from J, leaving 15 bases between them. CDR3 length: 14 residues. Germline V lookup: CDR1 SGHAT, CDR2 FQNNGV. The CDR3 DNA reads as TGTGCCAGCAGCACCGACAGGGGAGGGTACGAGCAGTACTTC. Protein sequence: CASSTDRGGYEQYF.

The V gene is TRBV2, the J gene TRBJ2-7; TRBD1 might be the D (7 bases). This CDR3 is 18 amino acids long. Germline V gene data show CDR1 as SNHLY and CDR2 as FYNNEI. V lost 2 bases to trimming and J lost 1 base, with 21 bases between them. The CDR3 DNA is TGTGCCAGCAGTGAAATAAGACTAGGGGACAGCTTATCCTACGAGCAGTACTTC. It yields the protein CASSEIRLGDSLSYEQYF.

The chain links TRBV29-1 to TRBJ2-7, with a possible D match to TRBD2 (6 bases). The germline V and J ends were trimmed by 7 bases and 5 bases, with 18 bases remaining between them. Per the germline V gene, CDR1 is SQVTM and CDR2 is ANQGSEA. This CDR3 is built from 13 residues. The CDR3 nucleotides are TGCAGCGCCAAAGGGAGGTTAGCAAACGAGCAGTACTTC. It codes for CSAKGRLANEQYF.

This chain joins TRBV7-9 and TRBJ2-7; 7 nucleotides match TRBD2. Per the germline V gene, CDR1 is SEHNR and CDR2 is FQNEAQ (reference sequence). This CDR3 region has 15 residues. The V segment lost 2 bases and the J segment 3 bases; nucleotides outside the gene matches: 7. The CDR3 sequence is CASSLNNGLGYEQYF. The CDR3 DNA is TGTGCCAGCAGCTTAAATAATGGACTAGGCTACGAGCAGTACTTC.

The CDR3 loop is CASSQQDQETQYF. The CDR3 nucleotides are TGTGCCAGCAGTCAACAGGACCAAGAGACCCAGTACTTC. This chain links TRBV11-1 with TRBJ2-5, with D possibly matching TRBD1 (5 bases). This CDR3 has 13 amino acids. Trimming took off 6 bases at V and 0 bases at J, with 8 bases between the two ends. Germline loops: CDR1 SGHAT, CDR2 FQDESV (reference sequence).

The sample holds many counts of this clone. The chain uses TRBV4-1 and TRBJ2-5; 9 nucleotides match TRBD2. The CDR3 contains 15 residues. Germline V lookup: CDR1 MGHRA, CDR2 YSYEKL. Trimming cost V 1 base and J 2 bases; bases outside gene matches: 2. The CDR3 coding sequence is TGCGCCAGCAGCCAAGGGCGGGGGGGGCAAGAGACCCAGTACTTC. This sequence encodes CASSQGRGGQETQYF.

In its sample, this clone was seen a few times. This chain joins TRBV9 and TRBJ2-1, with 8 bases identical to TRBD2. Germline lookup yields CDR1 SGDLS and CDR2 YYNGEE. This CDR3 has 15 amino acids. The V gene end was trimmed by 1 base and the J gene end by 6 bases; junction bases not matched to a gene: 6. The CDR3 DNA follows: TGTGCCAGCAGCGTATACGCGGGAGGAATCAATGAGCAGTTCTTC. Translated, it gives CASSVYAGGINEQFF.

The chain uses TRBV6-5 and TRBJ1-6; 7 nucleotides agree with TRBD1. This CDR3 contains 13 residues. Germline assignment: CDR1 MNHEY and CDR2 SVGAGI. V shed 6 bases and J 10 bases; nucleotides not matched to a gene: 6. CDR3 amino acids: CASRRDRNSPLHF. The CDR3 region has the DNA TGTGCCAGCAGACGGGACAGAAACTCACCCCTCCACTTT.

This sequence joins TRBV7-9 and TRBJ2-7; D not certain. V was shortened by 4 bases and J by 5 bases, with 9 bases between the two germline ends. The CDR3 has 12 amino acids. The germline V gene encodes CDR1 SEHNR and CDR2 FQNEAQ (reference sequence). The chain's CDR3 is CASSSVVDEQYF. The CDR3 DNA is TGTGCCAGCAGCTCGGTTGTCGACGAGCAGTACTTC.

This chain joins TRBV11-2 and TRBJ2-7; possible D gene TRBD2, 7 bases. V gave up 8 bases and J gave up 6 bases, with 23 bases separating them. The CDR3 consists of 15 residues. CDR1 SGHAT and CDR2 FQNNGV come from the germline V gene. Written as DNA, the CDR3 is TGTGCCAGCCGGGGGCTGGCGGGAGACATGGGCGAGCAGTACTTC. It encodes CASRGLAGDMGEQYF.

This clone has more than one count but fewer than ten. This sequence joins TRBV11-2 and TRBJ2-2; D ambiguous. The germline V and J ends were trimmed by 4 bases and 4 bases, with 10 bases remaining between them. The CDR3 is 14 residues long. Germline CDR1 and CDR2: SGHAT and FQNNGV. CDR3 region: CASSSSRTTGELFF. In nucleotides, the CDR3 is TGTGCCAGCAGCTCCTCCAGAACCACCGGGGAGCTGTTTTTT.

The chain uses TRBV5-8 and TRBJ2-5, with D possibly TRBD1 on 6 matching bases. Germline V CDR1 and CDR2: SGHTS, YDEGEE. The germline V and J ends were trimmed by 6 bases and 2 bases, with 23 bases remaining between them. There are 17 residues in the CDR3. The CDR3: CASKARWGRGGQETQYF. The CDR3 DNA follows: TGTGCCAGCAAAGCGAGATGGGGGCGCGGTGGGCAAGAGACCCAGTACTTC.

V usage is TRBV18 and J usage is TRBJ2-7, with no clear D. CDR1 is KGHSH, CDR2 LQKENI, per germline. CDR3 length: 13 amino acids. V dropped 1 base and J dropped 6 bases, with 10 bases sitting between them. The chain's CDR3 is CASSPRDLGEQYF. In DNA, the CDR3 is TGTGCCAGCTCACCACGCGACTTAGGCGAGCAGTACTTC.

The CDR3 reads CASSYSGSPIGNEQYF. CDR3 sequence (DNA): TGTGCCAGCAGTTACTCGGGGTCTCCTATCGGGAACGAGCAGTACTTC. The V call is TRBV6-5, the J call TRBJ2-7; tentative D call: TRBD2 (5 bases). Germline V gene data show CDR1 as MNHEY and CDR2 as SVGAGI. V gave up 0 bases and J gave up 5 bases, with 17 bases separating them. CDR3 length: 16 residues.

This clone has just one count. The gene calls are TRBV25-1 and TRBJ2-3; no reliable D call. The CDR3 consists of 16 residues. Germline values: CDR1 MGHDK, CDR2 SYGVNS. The V end lost 1 base, the J end lost 2 bases, and 13 bases lay between the germline ends. The CDR3 region is CASSEFHRSNTDTQYF. In DNA, the CDR3 is TGTGCCAGCAGTGAATTTCACAGATCAAACACAGATACGCAGTATTTT. Combining the CDR3 with reference TRBV25-1 and TRBJ2-3 gives the whole variable domain EADIYQTPRYLVIGTGKKITLECSQTMGHDKMYWYQQDPGMELHLIHYSYGVNSTEKGDLSSESTVSRIRTEHFPLTLESARPSHTSQYLCASSEFHRSNTDTQYFGPGTRLTVL.

The chain links TRBV7-9 to TRBJ2-7; 10 nucleotides agree with TRBD2. CDR3 length: 15 residues. Germline trimming cut 3 bases from V and 2 bases from J; bases unmatched to any gene: 4. Germline CDR1 reads SEHNR; CDR2 reads FQNEAQ (reference sequence). CDR3 bases: TGTGCCAGCAGCTTGTCTAGCGGGAGAACCTACGAGCAGTACTTC. Translating it yields CASSLSSGRTYEQYF.

Concerning this clone: The sample carries other DNA sequences with the same CDR3. The rearrangement links TRBV6-2 or TRBV6-3 to TRBJ2-1; D gene unclear. This CDR3 spans 12 amino acids. The germline CDR1 and CDR2 sequences are MNHEY and SVGEGT. V lost 1 base to trimming and J lost 8 bases, with 6 bases between them. The CDR3 loop reads CASSYLAYEQFF. The CDR3 coding sequence is TGTGCCAGCAGTTACTTAGCCTATGAGCAGTTCTTC.